This TCR beta chain was profiled in a study of Tregs in tolerant kidney transplant recipients. Unstimulated Tregs (CD4+CD25+CD127-) and CD4+CD25- non-Tregs were sorted from PBMCs. CDR1 and CDR2 (germline): SGHRS, YFSETQ. V dropped 0 bases and J dropped 3 bases, with 9 bases sitting between them. This CDR3 is 14 amino acids long. With regard to this clone: Its antigen is still unknown. The sequence runs out 3 residues before the end of the CDR3; the remainder is reconstructed from the germline J gene.

Study observations and caveats: Donor-specific Treg expansion exceeded global Treg expansion in tolerant patients, suggesting antigen drive. Tregs expanded with activated donor B cells seemed most donor-specific. Nucleotide sequences could not be compared across some patients' samples due to primer changes.

Sequenced by immunoSEQ multiplex PCR; TCRdb stores in-frame clones only, minus some. The sample features tens of thousands of clones, with roughly 8% in its top ten. Sequencing used CD8+ T cells from blood, obtained before the transplant. The chain recombines TRBV5-1 with TRBJ1-1; D may be TRBD1 (6 bases). This TCR derives from a human donor who received a combined kidney and bone marrow transplant. CDR3 DNA, as far as it was read: TGCGCCAGCAGCTTGGGGGGGGGCTACACTGAA. It is translated as CASSLGGGYTE. The full CDR3 sequence reads CASSLGGGYTEAFF.